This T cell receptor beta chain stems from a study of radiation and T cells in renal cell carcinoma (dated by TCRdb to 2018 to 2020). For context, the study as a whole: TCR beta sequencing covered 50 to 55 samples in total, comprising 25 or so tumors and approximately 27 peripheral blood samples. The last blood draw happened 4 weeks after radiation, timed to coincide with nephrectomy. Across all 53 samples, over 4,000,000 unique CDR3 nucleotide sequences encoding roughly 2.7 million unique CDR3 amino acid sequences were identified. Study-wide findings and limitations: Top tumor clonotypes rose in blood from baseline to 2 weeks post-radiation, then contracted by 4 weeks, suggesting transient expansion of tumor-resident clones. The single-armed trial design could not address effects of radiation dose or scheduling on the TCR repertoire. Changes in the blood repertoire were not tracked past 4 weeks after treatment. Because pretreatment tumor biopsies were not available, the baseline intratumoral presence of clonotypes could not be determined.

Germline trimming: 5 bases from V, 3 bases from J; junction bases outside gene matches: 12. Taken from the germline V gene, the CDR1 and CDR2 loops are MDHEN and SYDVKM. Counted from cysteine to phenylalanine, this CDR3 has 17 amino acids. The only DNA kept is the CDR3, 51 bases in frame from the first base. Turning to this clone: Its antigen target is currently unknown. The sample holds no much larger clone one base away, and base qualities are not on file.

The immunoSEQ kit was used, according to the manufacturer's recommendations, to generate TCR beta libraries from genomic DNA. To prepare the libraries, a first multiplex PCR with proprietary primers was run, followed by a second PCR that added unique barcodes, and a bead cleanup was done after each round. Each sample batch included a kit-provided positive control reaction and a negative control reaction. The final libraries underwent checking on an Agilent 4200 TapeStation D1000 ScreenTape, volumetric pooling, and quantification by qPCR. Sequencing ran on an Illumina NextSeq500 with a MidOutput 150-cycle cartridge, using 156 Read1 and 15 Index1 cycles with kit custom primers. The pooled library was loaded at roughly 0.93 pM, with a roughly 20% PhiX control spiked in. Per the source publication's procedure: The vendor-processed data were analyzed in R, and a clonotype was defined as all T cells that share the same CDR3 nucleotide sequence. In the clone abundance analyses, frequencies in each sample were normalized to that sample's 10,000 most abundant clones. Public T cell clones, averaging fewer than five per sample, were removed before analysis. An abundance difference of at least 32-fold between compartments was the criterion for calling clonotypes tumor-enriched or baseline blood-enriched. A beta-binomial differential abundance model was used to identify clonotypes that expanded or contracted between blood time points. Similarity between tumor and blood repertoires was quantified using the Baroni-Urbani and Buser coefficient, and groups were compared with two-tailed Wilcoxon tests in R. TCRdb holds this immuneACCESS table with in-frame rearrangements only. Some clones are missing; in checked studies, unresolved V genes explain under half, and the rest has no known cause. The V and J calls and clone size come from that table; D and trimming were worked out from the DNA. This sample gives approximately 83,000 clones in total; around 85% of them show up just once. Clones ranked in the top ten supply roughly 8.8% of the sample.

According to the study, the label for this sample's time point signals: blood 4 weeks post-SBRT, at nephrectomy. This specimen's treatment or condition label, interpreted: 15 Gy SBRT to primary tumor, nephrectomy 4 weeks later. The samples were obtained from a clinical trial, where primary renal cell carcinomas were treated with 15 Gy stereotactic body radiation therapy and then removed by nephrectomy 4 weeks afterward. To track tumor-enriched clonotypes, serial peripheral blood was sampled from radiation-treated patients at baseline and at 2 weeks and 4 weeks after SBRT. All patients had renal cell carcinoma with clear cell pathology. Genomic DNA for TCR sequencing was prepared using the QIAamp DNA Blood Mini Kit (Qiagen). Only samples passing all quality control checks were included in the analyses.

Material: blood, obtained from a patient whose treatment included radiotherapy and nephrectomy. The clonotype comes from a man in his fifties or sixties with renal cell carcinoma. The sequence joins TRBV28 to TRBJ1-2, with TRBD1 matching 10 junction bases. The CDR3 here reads CASSTWGLGQGDYGYTF. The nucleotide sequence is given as TGTGCCAGCAGTACATGGGGGCTCGGACAGGGGGACTATGGCTACACCTTC.